Listed below are T cell receptor beta chains from one sample, sequenced in a study of T cell repertoires in cytomegalovirus infection. Their antigen targets remain unknown. MiXCR was run by TCRdb on the reads, yielding one entry per CDR3 protein. This table has about 180,000 distinct CDR3 sequences, roughly 22% appearing once. The sample was CD8+ T cells from cultured PBMCs, taken from culture after CMV antigen stimulation. These receptors all come from a human donor in good health (CMV status not recorded). Some clones in this sample may be carry-over from other donors' samples. The CDR3 runs from the conserved cysteine through the conserved F or W. A D gene is named only where the DNA matches it firmly. Size values are once, few and many counts, or a class for expanded clones, and some rows have none.

d_call clone_size j_call v_call cdr3_aa cdr3_nt
. few TRBJ1-5 TRBV14 CASSQVSDPKMSNQPQHF TGTGCCAGCAGCCAAGTGTCAGATCCCAAGATGAGCAATCAGCCCCAGCATTTT
. few TRBJ1-3 TRBV12-5 CASGLTRQVYSGNTIYF TGTGCTAGTGGTTTGACCCGACAGGTATACTCTGGAAACACCATATATTTT
. . TRBJ2-3 TRBV7-8 CASSLVVYTDTQYF TGTGCCAGCAGCTTAGTCGTGTACACAGATACGCAGTATTTT
TRBD1 few TRBJ1-1 TRBV4-1 CASSLQGAGTEAFF TGCGCCAGCAGCCTACAGGGGGCGGGTACTGAAGCTTTCTTT
. . TRBJ1-1 TRBV30 CAWSAWGITEAFF TGTGCCTGGAGTGCCTGGGGGATCACTGAAGCTTTCTTT
. . TRBJ1-1 TRBV5-1 CASSFKQSEAFF TGCGCCAGCAGCTTCAAACAGTCTGAAGCTTTCTTT
. . TRBJ1-4 TRBV7-2 CASSLGAGAYEKLFF TGTGCCAGCAGCTTAGGGGCAGGGGCCTATGAAAAACTGTTTTTT
. few TRBJ1-1 TRBV5-1 CASSLEGTRNTEAFF TGCGCCAGCAGCTTGGAGGGGACCAGAAACACTGAAGCTTTCTTT
TRBD2 . TRBJ2-1 TRBV7-3 CASSLRRTSWHEQFF TGTGCCAGCAGCTTACGTAGGACTAGCTGGCATGAGCAGTTCTTC
TRBD1 . TRBJ1-6 TRBV7-8 CASRMSGGESPLHF TGTGCCAGCAGAATGTCAGGGGGCGAATCACCCCTCCACTTT
. . TRBJ2-7 TRBV4-1 CASSQAAGAYEQYF TGCGCCAGCAGCCAGGCCGCGGGCGCATACGAGCAGTACTTC
TRBD1 few TRBJ1-4 TRBV6-1 CASSETWRQGFEKLFF TGTGCCAGCAGTGAAACTTGGCGACAGGGGTTTGAAAAACTGTTTTTT
TRBD1 . TRBJ2-1 TRBV7-8 CASSLGQGIYNEQFF TGTGCCAGCAGCCTGGGACAGGGCATCTACAATGAGCAGTTCTTC
. . TRBJ1-4 TRBV30 CAWSPPDSISEKLFF TGTGCCTGGAGTCCACCGGACAGTATTAGTGAAAAACTGTTTTTT
. few TRBJ1-5 TRBV6-5 CASSTGIGAPQHF TGTGCCAGCAGTACAGGGATTGGGGCGCCCCAGCATTTT
. few TRBJ1-1 TRBV7-3 CASSLTLARDGPNTEAFF TGTGCCAGCAGCTTAACGCTGGCAAGGGACGGACCGAACACTGAAGCTTTCTTT
. . TRBJ2-1 TRBV6-1 CASSEWINEQFF TGTGCCAGCAGTGAATGGATCAATGAGCAGTTCTTC
. . TRBJ2-1 TRBV6-2/TRBV6-3 CASSSSPSNEQFF TGTGCCAGCAGTTCCTCCCCCTCCAATGAGCAGTTCTTC
. few TRBJ1-1 TRBV12-3/TRBV12-4 CASSAAGTSTEAFF TGTGCCAGCAGCGCCGCAGGGACTAGCACTGAAGCTTTCTTT
TRBD2 . TRBJ2-1 TRBV7-9 CASSVTSGGAQYEQFF TGTGCCAGCAGCGTAACTAGCGGGGGGGCGCAATATGAGCAGTTCTTC
. many TRBJ2-2 TRBV6-1 CASSGREAGELFF TGTGCCAGCAGTGGACGCGAAGCCGGGGAGCTGTTTTTT
. few TRBJ1-5 TRBV7-2 CASSSLGGAHQPQHF TGTGCCAGCAGCTCTTTGGGGGGGGCCCATCAGCCCCAGCATTTT
. few TRBJ2-6 TRBV12-3/TRBV12-4 CASSLGAGANVLTF TGTGCCAGCAGTTTAGGGGCTGGGGCCAACGTCCTGACTTTC
. . TRBJ1-2 TRBV2 CASSGIGSNYGYTF TGTGCCAGCAGTGGCATTGGTTCTAACTATGGCTACACCTTC
TRBD2 . TRBJ2-1 TRBV4-1 CASSPVAGVTYNEQFF TGCGCCAGCAGCCCCGTAGCGGGGGTTACCTACAATGAGCAGTTCTTC
TRBD1 . TRBJ1-2 TRBV7-9 CASSSLDRVNYGYTF TGTGCCAGCAGCTCCCTCGACAGGGTAAACTATGGCTACACCTTC
. few TRBJ2-4 TRBV7-9 CASSAETGWLRNIQYF TGTGCCAGCAGCGCCGAGACAGGCTGGTTAAGGAACATTCAGTACTTC
. few TRBJ2-1 TRBV7-6 CASSSGRYNEQFF TGTGCCAGCAGCTCCGGGCGTTACAATGAGCAGTTCTTC
TRBD1 few TRBJ1-5 TRBV19 CASSIGTGEGNQPQHF TGTGCCAGTAGCATCGGGACAGGGGAGGGCAATCAGCCCCAGCATTTT
. few TRBJ2-5 TRBV7-9 CASSLNRRQETQYF TGTGCCAGCAGCTTAAATCGGCGGCAAGAGACCCAGTACTTC
. few TRBJ2-7 TRBV6-2/TRBV6-3 CASSYQAGRALGYEQYF TGTGCCAGCAGTTACCAGGCCGGACGGGCTCTGGGGTACGAGCAGTACTTC
. few TRBJ2-3 TRBV7-2 CASSLRTGQDTQYF TGTGCCAGCAGCCTTAGGACCGGACAAGATACGCAGTATTTT